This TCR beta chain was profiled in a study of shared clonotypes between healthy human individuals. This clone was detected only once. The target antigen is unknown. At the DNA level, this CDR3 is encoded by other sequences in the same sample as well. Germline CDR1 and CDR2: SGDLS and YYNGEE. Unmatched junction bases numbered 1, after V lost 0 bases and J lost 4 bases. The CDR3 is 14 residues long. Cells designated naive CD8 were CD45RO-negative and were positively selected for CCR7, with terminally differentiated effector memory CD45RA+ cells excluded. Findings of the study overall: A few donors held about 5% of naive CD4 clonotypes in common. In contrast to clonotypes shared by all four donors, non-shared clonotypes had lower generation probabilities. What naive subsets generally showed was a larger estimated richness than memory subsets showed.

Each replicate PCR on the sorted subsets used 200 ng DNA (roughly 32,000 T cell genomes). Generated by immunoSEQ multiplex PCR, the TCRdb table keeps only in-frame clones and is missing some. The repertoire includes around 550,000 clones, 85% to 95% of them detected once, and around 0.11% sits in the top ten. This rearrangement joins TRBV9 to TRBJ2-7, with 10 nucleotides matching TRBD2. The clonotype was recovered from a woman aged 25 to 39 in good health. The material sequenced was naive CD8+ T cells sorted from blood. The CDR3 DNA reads TGTGCCAGCAGCGTAGCTAGCGGGAGTTACGAGCAGTACTTC. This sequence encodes CASSVASGSYEQYF.